The 29 T cell receptor beta chains reported below all come from one sample, sequenced in a study of blood T cell repertoires in COVID-19. The table came from immunoSEQ multiplex PCR; TCRdb's copy has only in-frame clones and leaves some out. There are fewer than 200,000 clones in the sample; nearly 90% occur only once, and 1.5% to 2% lies in the top ten. Sequenced: peripheral blood. Receptor source: a man aged 18 to 30 who had recovered from COVID-19.

The chain uses TRBV6-4 and TRBJ2-1, with 7 bases lining up with TRBD1. The germline CDR1 and CDR2 sequences are MRHNA and SNTAGT. J gave up 7 bases and V 4 bases, and 10 bases lay outside the gene matches. The CDR3 is 15 residues long. The DNA of the CDR3 is TGTGCCAGCAGTGTCGACAGGGTAACAACTAATGAGCAGTTCTTC. Residues: CASSVDRVTTNEQFF.

The sample holds one count of this clone. The genes are TRBV7-2 and TRBJ2-1; D is ambiguous. In germline, CDR1 is SGHTA, CDR2 FQGNSA. Trimming took 6 bases from V and 7 from J, leaving 7 bases between them. This CDR3 spans 11 amino acids. This CDR3 reads CASSSRNEQFF. The CDR3, as DNA: TGTGCCAGCAGTTCTCGGAATGAGCAGTTCTTC.

V usage is TRBV9 and J usage is TRBJ1-1; tentative D call: TRBD1 (6 bases). CDR1 and CDR2 (germline): SGDLS, YYNGEE. The CDR3 runs to 16 residues. The V and J ends lost 4 bases and 0 bases respectively, with 16 bases between them. Written as DNA, the CDR3 is TGTGCCAGCAGCACACGACAGGAATCGATGAACACTGAAGCTTTCTTT. This codes for CASSTRQESMNTEAFF.

The genes are TRBV4-2 and TRBJ2-2; 11 positions match TRBD1. Looked up from germline, CDR1 is LGHNA and CDR2 is YNFKEQ. This CDR3 spans 17 amino acids. V shed 0 bases, J shed 5 bases, and the junction held 5 bases outside the gene matches. The CDR3 nucleotides read TGTGCCAGCAGCCAAGAGGGGACAGGGGGTAGTACCGGGGAGCTGTTTTTT. It specifies CASSQEGTGGSTGELFF.

A single count supports this clone. This chain uses TRBV7-2 with TRBJ2-2; 11 bases line up with TRBD2. CDR1 and CDR2 from the germline V gene are SGHTA and FQGNSA. Trimming cost V 4 bases and J 2 bases; bases outside gene matches: 3. This CDR3 contains 16 residues. The CDR3 DNA reads as TGTGCCAGCAGCTCTGGACTAGCGGGCAACACCGGGGAGCTGTTTTTT. Protein sequence: CASSSGLAGNTGELFF.

The rearrangement links TRBV12-5 to TRBJ1-2; D perhaps matches TRBD1 (6 bases). V was pared by 3 bases and J by 4 bases, with 9 bases between. The CDR3 runs to 13 residues. From germline, CDR1 is LGHNT and CDR2 FRNRAP. CDR3: CASGFDRSYGYTF. CDR3 sequence (DNA): TGTGCTAGTGGTTTCGACAGGTCCTATGGCTACACCTTC.

As DNA, the CDR3 is TGTGCCAGCTCACCACGGTCGGCTGAAGCTTTCTTT. It specifies CASSPRSAEAFF. The rearrangement uses TRBV18 and TRBJ1-1; D uncertain. Per the germline V gene, CDR1 is KGHSH and CDR2 is LQKENI. V was trimmed by 1 base and J by 6 bases, leaving 6 bases between them. The CDR3 extends over 12 amino acids.

The chain employs TRBV3-1 (or the pseudogene TRBV3-2) and TRBJ2-5, with a weak D call TRBD2 (5 bases). Germline V CDR1 and CDR2: LGHDT, YNNKEL (reference sequence). The CDR3 runs to 12 residues. Trimming took off 3 bases at V and 6 bases at J, with 8 bases between the two ends. The CDR3 DNA reads TGTGCCAGCAGCCACCGGGGTAAGACCCAGTACTTC. Translated, it gives CASSHRGKTQYF.

This clone was seen once. The rearrangement links TRBV6-5 to TRBJ2-1; TRBD2 agrees at 7 bases. From germline, CDR1 is MNHEY and CDR2 SVGAGI. The CDR3 totals 14 residues. Germline trimming cut 10 bases from V and 0 bases from J; bases unmatched to any gene: 6. CDR3 sequence reads: CATYRGSSYNEQFF. The CDR3 DNA is TGTGCCACCTATCGCGGGAGCTCCTACAATGAGCAGTTCTTC.

This clone occurred once. The chain joins TRBV7-2 to TRBJ2-1; unclear D gene. Between the trimmed V and J ends, which lost 3 bases and 8 bases, there was a span of 5 bases. CDR3 size: 11 residues. Looked up from germline, CDR1 is SGHTA and CDR2 is FQGNSA. The chain's CDR3 is CASSFHYEQFF. DNA for the CDR3: TGTGCCAGCAGCTTCCATTATGAGCAGTTCTTC.

J is TRBJ2-1 and V is TRBV11-2, with D possibly being TRBD2 (6 bases). Germline CDR1 and CDR2: SGHAT and FQNNGV. The CDR3 is made up of 14 amino acids. Trimming took 3 bases from V and 8 from J, leaving 14 bases between them. CDR3 in amino acids: CASSFPRRRDEQFF. The CDR3 DNA is TGTGCCAGCAGCTTCCCGAGGAGGAGGGATGAGCAGTTCTTC.

This clone appeared once. The chain carries TRBV9 and TRBJ2-5; a weak D match, TRBD2 (7 bases). Trimming took off 3 bases at V and 2 bases at J, with 11 bases between the two ends. The CDR3 runs to 14 residues. From germline, CDR1 is SGDLS and CDR2 YYNGEE. The CDR3 protein is CASSEEGGQETQYF. The CDR3 bases are TGTGCCAGCAGCGAAGAGGGGGGGCAAGAGACCCAGTACTTC.

This clone has only one observation. V is TRBV10-2 and J is TRBJ2-7, with unresolved D. Germline CDR1 reads WSHSY; CDR2 reads SAAADI. CDR3 length: 14 amino acids. V shed 0 bases and J shed 1 base, with 7 bases lying between them. In DNA, the CDR3 is TGCGCCAGCAGTGAGTCGAGATTATCCTACGAGCAGTACTTC. This codes for CASSESRLSYEQYF.

The V and J genes are TRBV7-2 and TRBJ1-5; no clear D gene. Germline V gene data show CDR1 as SGHTA and CDR2 as FQGNSA. V lost 3 bases and J lost 4, with 7 bases in between. The CDR3 runs 13 residues. In nucleotides, the CDR3 is TGTGCCAGCAGCTTCGGTCTGAATCAGCCCCAGCATTTT. It translates to CASSFGLNQPQHF.

The chain has TRBV10-3 and TRBJ2-2; TRBD2 is a possible D gene (5 bases). This CDR3 is 15 amino acids long. V shed 7 bases and J shed 5 bases, with 17 bases lying between them. CDR1 is ENHRY and CDR2 is SYGVKD in the germline V gene. CDR3 amino acids: CAITQSSGETGELFF. The CDR3 bases are TGTGCCATCACTCAGTCCAGCGGAGAGACCGGGGAGCTGTTTTTT.

This clone has only one observation. The V and J genes are TRBV4-3 and TRBJ2-7, with 8 bases that match TRBD2. Germline V gene lookup returns CDR1 LGHNA and CDR2 YSLEER. The CDR3 covers 16 residues. The J segment lost 4 bases and the V segment lost 4 bases, leaving 12 bases of the junction unmatched. DNA of the CDR3: TGCGCCAGCAGCCTCTACCAAGCGGGAGTGGGGTACGAGCAGTACTTC. Protein sequence: CASSLYQAGVGYEQYF.

The rearrangement links TRBV25-1 to TRBJ1-1; D unresolved. V lost 5 bases and J 4 bases, leaving 11 bases between the germline ends. From germline, CDR1 is MGHDK and CDR2 SYGVNS. CDR3 size: 13 residues. CDR3: CASSTPYSTEAFF. The CDR3 coding sequence is TGTGCCAGCAGTACCCCTTACTCCACTGAAGCTTTCTTT.

This clone was recorded once. This rearrangement joins TRBV5-4 to TRBJ2-3, with TRBD1 as a possible D gene (5 bases). Germline assignment: CDR1 SGHNT and CDR2 YYREEE (reference sequence). The CDR3 is 17 amino acids. Trimming stripped 4 bases from V and 3 bases from J, with 21 bases between. The CDR3 nucleotides are TGTGCCAGCAGCACCGGAAGGCCAGGGCGCCCGACAGATACGCAGTATTTT. This gives the protein CASSTGRPGRPTDTQYF.

This chain uses TRBV27 with TRBJ2-3; the D gene is possibly TRBD1 (6 bases). Germline CDR1 is MNHEY and CDR2 is SMNVEV (reference sequence). The germline V and J ends were trimmed by 4 bases and 3 bases, with 11 bases remaining between them. The CDR3 is 14 amino acids. In DNA, the CDR3 is TGTGCCAGCAGTTCCCCACAGGGAACAGATACGCAGTATTTT. It encodes CASSSPQGTDTQYF.

This clone was seen a single time. This chain uses TRBV18 with TRBJ1-2; no definite D call. The germline gives CDR1 KGHSH, CDR2 LQKENI. Between the trimmed V and J ends, which lost 1 base and 4 bases, there was a span of 4 bases. This CDR3 is 12 amino acids long. As DNA, the CDR3 is TGTGCCAGCTCACCACTGGCCTATGGCTACACCTTC. This sequence encodes CASSPLAYGYTF.

V is TRBV27 and J is TRBJ1-2, with 9 positions matching TRBD1. Germline-derived CDR1 and CDR2 are MNHEY and SMNVEV (reference sequence). V was clipped by 5 bases and J by 6 bases; unmatched bases: 13. This CDR3 spans 16 amino acids. This CDR3 reads CASSLSRTGGVDGYTF. CDR3 sequence (DNA): TGTGCCAGCAGTCTTTCACGTACAGGGGGCGTCGATGGCTACACCTTC.

This chain uses TRBV19 with TRBJ1-1; 7 bases fit TRBD1. The length of the CDR3 is 15 residues. V was pared by 6 bases and J by 0 bases, with 7 bases of the junction left unmatched. Germline CDR1 is LNHDA and CDR2 is SQIVND (reference sequence). CDR3 coding DNA: TGTGCCAGTAGATTTCGGGACAGAGTGAACACTGAAGCTTTCTTT. It codes for CASRFRDRVNTEAFF.

The rearrangement links TRBV6-2 or TRBV6-3 to TRBJ1-2; TRBD1 agrees at 8 bases. The CDR3 covers 15 residues. Germline values: CDR1 MNHEY, CDR2 SVGEGT. V was pared by 4 bases and J by 5 bases, with 9 bases of the junction left unmatched. The CDR3 DNA follows: TGTGCCAGCAGTTGGCGGGACAGGCTAATGTATGGCTACACCTTC. It translates to CASSWRDRLMYGYTF.

This chain's CDR3 is CATSRDRSGRLNEQFF. Here the CDR3 DNA reads TGTGCCACCAGCAGAGATCGTAGCGGGAGGCTCAATGAGCAGTTCTTC. The J gene is TRBJ2-1, the V gene TRBV15; 10 bases map to TRBD2. The CDR3 length is 16 residues. Trimming took 0 bases from V and 6 from J; bases not matched to a gene: 5. Germline V lookup: CDR1 LNHNV, CDR2 YYDKDF (reference sequence).

The genes are TRBV19 and TRBJ1-2, with D possibly TRBD1 on 6 matching bases. V was cut by 7 bases and J by 4 bases, with 25 bases left in between. Germline lookup yields CDR1 LNHDA and CDR2 SQIVND (reference sequence). The length of the CDR3 is 17 residues. In DNA, the CDR3 is TGTGCCAGTAATAATAGGGGGGGCACCAAGAGTGGCTATGGCTACACCTTC. This codes for CASNNRGGTKSGYGYTF.

The rearrangement links TRBV12-3 or TRBV12-4 to TRBJ1-1; 7 bases are shared with TRBD1. V shed 6 bases, J shed 1 base, and the junction held 2 bases outside the gene matches. The CDR3 loop spans 13 amino acids. The CDR3 protein is CASSGQANTEAFF. The CDR3 nucleotides are TGTGCCAGCAGCGGACAGGCGAACACTGAAGCTTTCTTT.

This chain joins TRBV7-2 and TRBJ2-1; D is ambiguous. Germline V gene data show CDR1 as SGHTA and CDR2 as FQGNSA. The CDR3 contains 12 residues. V lost 1 base to trimming and J lost 9 bases, with 7 bases between them. Here the CDR3 DNA reads TGTGCCAGCAGCTTAGACACGGGTGAGCAGTTCTTC. It specifies CASSLDTGEQFF.

This clone showed up just once. This CDR3 is CASRVTAGYEQYF. CDR3 coding DNA: TGTGCCAGCAGAGTAACCGCGGGCTACGAGCAGTACTTC. The chain couples TRBV6-5 to TRBJ2-7; D is possibly TRBD2 (5 bases). The length of the CDR3 is 13 residues. V lost 6 bases and J 3 bases, leaving 12 bases between the germline ends. CDR1 MNHEY and CDR2 SVGAGI come from the germline V gene.

This chain connects TRBV6-5 to TRBJ1-1, with TRBD1 matching 11 bases. This CDR3 is 14 amino acids long. V lost 8 bases to trimming and J lost 5 bases; unmatched junction nucleotides: 7. From germline, CDR1 is MNHEY and CDR2 SVGAGI. This chain's CDR3 is CASRWGTGGTEAFF. In DNA, the CDR3 is TGTGCCAGCCGGTGGGGGACAGGGGGGACTGAAGCTTTCTTT.